The 23 T cell receptor beta chains below come from one sample, sequenced in a study of shared clonotypes between healthy human individuals. Assay used: immunoSEQ multiplex PCR; TCRdb lists only in-frame clones, some missing. The repertoire holds about 1,500,000 clones, with roughly 96% as singletons. Input material: naive CD4+ T cells sorted from blood. Subset noted: CD45RA+ positively selected. These receptors originate from a man younger than 45 in good health.

This chain connects TRBV6-6 to TRBJ1-5; 10 bases agree with TRBD1. After removal of 5 bases from V and 2 bases from J, the junction contained 3 bases not matched to a gene. The CDR3 consists of 15 residues. CDR1 is MNHNY and CDR2 is SVGAGI in the germline V gene (reference sequence). For the CDR3, the DNA is TGTGCCAGCAGTCAGGACAGGGGGGGCAATCAGCCCCAGCATTTT. Its protein is CASSQDRGGNQPQHF.

This clone was seen just once. V gene TRBV7-3 combines with J gene TRBJ2-3; TRBD1 might be the D (5 bases). Germline V lookup: CDR1 SGHTA, CDR2 FQGTGA. The germline V and J ends were trimmed by 5 bases and 9 bases, with 15 bases remaining between them. The CDR3 totals 13 residues. The CDR3: CASSAQQGDTQYF. The DNA of the CDR3 is TGTGCCAGCAGCGCTCAGCAGGGTGACACGCAGTATTTT.

This chain uses TRBV15 with TRBJ2-7; 8 bases line up with TRBD1. The trim removed 1 base at V and 5 bases at J, leaving 7 bases unmatched. This CDR3 comprises 15 residues. CDR1 and CDR2 (germline): LNHNV, YYDKDF (reference sequence). For the CDR3, the DNA is TGTGCCACCAGCAGAGTCGGCCAGACAGGGGACGAGCAGTACTTC. Protein: CATSRVGQTGDEQYF.

This clone was seen only once. The chain recombines TRBV7-2 with TRBJ2-7; D not certain. Trimming took off 1 base at V and 3 bases at J, with 4 bases between the two ends. Germline assignment: CDR1 SGHTA and CDR2 FQGNSA. The CDR3 sequence is 12 residues long. CDR3 region: CASSLGFYEQYF. CDR3 sequence (DNA): TGTGCCAGCAGCTTAGGTTTCTACGAGCAGTACTTC.

The chain couples TRBV6-6 to TRBJ2-7; weak D call: TRBD2 (7 bases). The CDR3 loop spans 14 amino acids. The ends were cut back, 0 bases at V and 4 bases at J, with 10 bases in the middle. CDR1 and CDR2 (germline): MNHNY, SVGAGI (reference sequence). The CDR3 loop reads CASSYSGGRYEQYF. The CDR3 DNA is TGTGCCAGCAGTTACTCGGGGGGGCGGTACGAGCAGTACTTC.

This chain uses TRBV27 with TRBJ2-2, with 7 nucleotides matching TRBD2. CDR1 and CDR2 from the germline V gene are MNHEY and SMNVEV (reference sequence). V shed 5 bases, J shed 0 bases, and the junction held 6 bases outside the gene matches. The CDR3 runs 16 residues. The CDR3 DNA is TGTGCCAGCAGTATCCTAGCGGCCGCGAACACCGGGGAGCTGTTTTTT. Protein product: CASSILAAANTGELFF.

The chain recombines TRBV9 with TRBJ2-1, with 7 bases matching TRBD2. Trimming took 3 bases from V and 5 from J; bases not matched to a gene: 11. CDR3 length equals 16 residues. Germline CDR1 is SGDLS and CDR2 is YYNGEE. CDR3 nucleotides: TGTGCCAGCAGCGCAACGGGCGGGAGTCTCAACAATGAGCAGTTCTTC. It is translated as CASSATGGSLNNEQFF.

The V gene is TRBV29-1, the J gene TRBJ2-5; no definite D call. The CDR3 extends over 14 amino acids. V gave up 4 bases and J gave up 0 bases, with 12 bases separating them. Germline lookup yields CDR1 SQVTM and CDR2 ANQGSEA. CDR3 sequence (DNA): TGCAGCGTTGTCGGCAGAATGTACCAAGAGACCCAGTACTTC. Encoded protein: CSVVGRMYQETQYF.

J is TRBJ2-7 and V is TRBV2; possibly TRBD2 for D (6 bases). Deletions cut 1 base from V and 3 bases from J, with 10 bases between. CDR1 SNHLY and CDR2 FYNNEI come from the germline V gene. The CDR3 covers 14 residues. The CDR3 reads CASSEGRDFYEQYF. The CDR3 nucleotides are TGTGCCAGCAGTGAAGGCCGGGACTTCTACGAGCAGTACTTC.

The CDR3 bases are TGCAGCGTTGAAGGGACCTCGAGCTCCTACGAGCAGTACTTC. Its protein product is CSVEGTSSSYEQYF. The genes are TRBV29-1 and TRBJ2-7; D not certain. V shed 1 base and J shed 0 bases, with 10 bases lying between them. Germline V gene data show CDR1 as SQVTM and CDR2 as ANQGSEA. The CDR3 runs to 14 residues.

The genes are TRBV5-4 and TRBJ2-5; D is possibly TRBD1 or TRBD2 (6 bases each). Germline CDR1 reads SGHNT; CDR2 reads YYREEE (reference sequence). V was pared by 0 bases and J by 2 bases, with 11 bases between. The CDR3 runs 15 residues. The CDR3 DNA reads TGTGCCAGCAGCTTGGTGGGGGGCTGGCAAGAGACCCAGTACTTC. Translating gives CASSLVGGWQETQYF.

For this clone: Distinct nucleotide sequences in the sample also encode this CDR3. The genes are TRBV18 and TRBJ2-1, with a tentative D call TRBD2 (5 bases). The CDR3 extends over 13 amino acids. V was shortened by 3 bases and J by 6 bases, with 9 bases between the two germline ends. Per germline, CDR1 KGHSH and CDR2 LQKENI. This CDR3 reads CASSPSGGNEQFF. CDR3 DNA: TGTGCCAGCTCACCGTCAGGAGGCAATGAGCAGTTCTTC. Full variable domain (missing parts from reference TRBV18 and TRBJ2-1): NAGVMQNPRHLVRRRGQEARLRCSPMKGHSHVYWYRQLPEEGLKFMVYLQKENIIDESGMPKERFSAEFPKEGPSILRIQQVVRGDSAAYFCASSPSGGNEQFFGPGTRLTVL.

CDR3 DNA: TGTGCCAGCAGAACATTGACTAGTACGAACACCGGGGAGCTGTTTTTT. Protein product: CASRTLTSTNTGELFF. The V and J genes are TRBV27 and TRBJ2-2; TRBD2 might be the D (6 bases). The CDR3 extends over 16 amino acids. Germline V gene sequence: CDR1 MNHEY, CDR2 SMNVEV (reference sequence). The germline V and J ends were trimmed by 6 bases and 0 bases, with 14 bases remaining between them.

V and J are TRBV2 and TRBJ2-7, with 8 bases lining up with TRBD1. The V gene end was trimmed by 7 bases and the J gene end by 0 bases; junction bases not matched to a gene: 11. The CDR3 length is 16 residues. Germline-derived CDR1 and CDR2 are SNHLY and FYNNEI. Here the CDR3 DNA reads TGTGCCAGCACTAAAACGGGACAGGTGCACTCCTACGAGCAGTACTTC. This encodes CASTKTGQVHSYEQYF. The whole variable domain, remainder taken from reference TRBV2 and TRBJ2-7, is EPEVTQTPSHQVTQMGQEVILRCVPISNHLYFYWYRQILGQKVEFLVSFYNNEISEKSEIFDDQFSVERPDGSNFTLKIRSTKLEDSAMYFCASTKTGQVHSYEQYFGPGTRLTVT.

This clone was picked up one time. The chain has TRBV7-2 and TRBJ2-3; a weak D match, TRBD2 (5 bases). The CDR3 sequence is 17 residues long. From germline, CDR1 is SGHTA and CDR2 FQGNSA. Trimming took off 5 bases at V and 0 bases at J, with 18 bases between the two ends. CDR3 in DNA: TGTGCCAGCAGCCGACCCCGGCTAGCCGGTAGCACAGATACGCAGTATTTT. Its protein product is CASSRPRLAGSTDTQYF.

The chain carries TRBV7-8 and TRBJ1-1, with 7 bases aligning to TRBD1. V shed 1 base, J shed 1 base, and the junction held 9 bases outside the gene matches. The CDR3 consists of 17 residues. From germline, CDR1 is SGHVS and CDR2 FQNEAQ. The CDR3 is CASSLGRRGGANTEAFF. The CDR3, as DNA: TGTGCCAGCAGCTTAGGCCGTCGAGGGGGCGCGAACACTGAAGCTTTCTTT. The full variable domain, rest sourced from reference TRBV7-8 and TRBJ1-1, is GAGVSQSPRYKVAKRGQDVALRCDPISGHVSLFWYQQALGQGPEFLTYFQNEAQLDKSGLPSDRFFAERPEGSVSTLKIQRTQQEDSAVYLCASSLGRRGGANTEAFFGQGTRLTVV.

The table lists this clone with a few counts. The V call is TRBV2, the J call TRBJ2-5; D remains unclear. The CDR3 contains 13 residues. The germline V gene has CDR1 SNHLY and CDR2 FYNNEI. Trimming shortened V by 4 bases and J by 4 bases, and 10 bases separated the two germline ends. The CDR3 nucleotides are TGTGCCAGCAGTGGAACGGACGGAGAGACCCAGTACTTC. This encodes CASSGTDGETQYF.

This clone came up once. The rearrangement links TRBV5-8 to TRBJ1-2; 7 bases align to TRBD1. The CDR3 totals 13 residues. V was pared by 5 bases and J by 4 bases, with 5 bases of the junction left unmatched. CDR1 and CDR2 (germline): SGHTS, YDEGEE. The CDR3 coding sequence is TGTGCCAGCAGACACAGGGGAAGCTATGGCTACACCTTC. Its protein product is CASRHRGSYGYTF.

The chain joins TRBV30 to TRBJ1-1; TRBD1 is a possible D gene (6 bases). Trimming cost V 4 bases and J 3 bases, with 15 bases left between them. CDR3 size: 14 residues. Germline V gene sequence: CDR1 GTSNPN, CDR2 SVGIG (reference sequence). The CDR3 nucleotides read TGTGCCTGGAAGGTGGTCAGGGGATACACTGAAGCTTTCTTT. As protein: CAWKVVRGYTEAFF.

The gene calls are TRBV5-5 and TRBJ2-7; possibly TRBD2 for D (5 bases). Germline CDR1 and CDR2: SGHKS and YYEKEE (reference sequence). The CDR3 runs to 13 residues. Trimming cost V 4 bases and J 4 bases, with 12 bases left between them. CDR3 DNA sequence: TGTGCCAGCAGCCCCCTCAGAGGGTACGAGCAGTACTTC. Translating gives CASSPLRGYEQYF.

V is TRBV7-6 and J is TRBJ1-4; 10 nucleotides match TRBD1. The germline V gene encodes CDR1 SGHVS and CDR2 FNYEAQ. After removal of 5 bases from V and 3 bases from J, the junction contained 12 bases not matched to a gene. The CDR3 sequence is 18 residues long. Written as DNA, the CDR3 is TGTGCCAGCAGCGACCGGGACAGGGGATCCGGTTCTAATGAAAAACTGTTTTTT. Residues: CASSDRDRGSGSNEKLFF.

This chain uses TRBV29-1 with TRBJ2-1; TRBD2 matches 8 bases. The length of the CDR3 is 13 residues. Germline V lookup: CDR1 SQVTM, CDR2 ANQGSEA. The V segment lost 3 bases and the J segment 6 bases; nucleotides outside the gene matches: 4. CDR3 protein: CSVEDGTSNEQFF. The CDR3 nucleotides read TGCAGCGTTGAGGATGGGACTAGCAATGAGCAGTTCTTC.

This chain connects TRBV18 to TRBJ1-5; tentatively, D is TRBD1 (5 bases). Germline assignment: CDR1 KGHSH and CDR2 LQKENI. With 5 bases removed from V and 0 bases from J, the gap between germline ends came to 8 bases. CDR3 length equals 14 residues. As DNA, the CDR3 is TGTGCCAGCTCAGTGGGACCTAGCAATCAGCCCCAGCATTTT. Encoded protein: CASSVGPSNQPQHF.